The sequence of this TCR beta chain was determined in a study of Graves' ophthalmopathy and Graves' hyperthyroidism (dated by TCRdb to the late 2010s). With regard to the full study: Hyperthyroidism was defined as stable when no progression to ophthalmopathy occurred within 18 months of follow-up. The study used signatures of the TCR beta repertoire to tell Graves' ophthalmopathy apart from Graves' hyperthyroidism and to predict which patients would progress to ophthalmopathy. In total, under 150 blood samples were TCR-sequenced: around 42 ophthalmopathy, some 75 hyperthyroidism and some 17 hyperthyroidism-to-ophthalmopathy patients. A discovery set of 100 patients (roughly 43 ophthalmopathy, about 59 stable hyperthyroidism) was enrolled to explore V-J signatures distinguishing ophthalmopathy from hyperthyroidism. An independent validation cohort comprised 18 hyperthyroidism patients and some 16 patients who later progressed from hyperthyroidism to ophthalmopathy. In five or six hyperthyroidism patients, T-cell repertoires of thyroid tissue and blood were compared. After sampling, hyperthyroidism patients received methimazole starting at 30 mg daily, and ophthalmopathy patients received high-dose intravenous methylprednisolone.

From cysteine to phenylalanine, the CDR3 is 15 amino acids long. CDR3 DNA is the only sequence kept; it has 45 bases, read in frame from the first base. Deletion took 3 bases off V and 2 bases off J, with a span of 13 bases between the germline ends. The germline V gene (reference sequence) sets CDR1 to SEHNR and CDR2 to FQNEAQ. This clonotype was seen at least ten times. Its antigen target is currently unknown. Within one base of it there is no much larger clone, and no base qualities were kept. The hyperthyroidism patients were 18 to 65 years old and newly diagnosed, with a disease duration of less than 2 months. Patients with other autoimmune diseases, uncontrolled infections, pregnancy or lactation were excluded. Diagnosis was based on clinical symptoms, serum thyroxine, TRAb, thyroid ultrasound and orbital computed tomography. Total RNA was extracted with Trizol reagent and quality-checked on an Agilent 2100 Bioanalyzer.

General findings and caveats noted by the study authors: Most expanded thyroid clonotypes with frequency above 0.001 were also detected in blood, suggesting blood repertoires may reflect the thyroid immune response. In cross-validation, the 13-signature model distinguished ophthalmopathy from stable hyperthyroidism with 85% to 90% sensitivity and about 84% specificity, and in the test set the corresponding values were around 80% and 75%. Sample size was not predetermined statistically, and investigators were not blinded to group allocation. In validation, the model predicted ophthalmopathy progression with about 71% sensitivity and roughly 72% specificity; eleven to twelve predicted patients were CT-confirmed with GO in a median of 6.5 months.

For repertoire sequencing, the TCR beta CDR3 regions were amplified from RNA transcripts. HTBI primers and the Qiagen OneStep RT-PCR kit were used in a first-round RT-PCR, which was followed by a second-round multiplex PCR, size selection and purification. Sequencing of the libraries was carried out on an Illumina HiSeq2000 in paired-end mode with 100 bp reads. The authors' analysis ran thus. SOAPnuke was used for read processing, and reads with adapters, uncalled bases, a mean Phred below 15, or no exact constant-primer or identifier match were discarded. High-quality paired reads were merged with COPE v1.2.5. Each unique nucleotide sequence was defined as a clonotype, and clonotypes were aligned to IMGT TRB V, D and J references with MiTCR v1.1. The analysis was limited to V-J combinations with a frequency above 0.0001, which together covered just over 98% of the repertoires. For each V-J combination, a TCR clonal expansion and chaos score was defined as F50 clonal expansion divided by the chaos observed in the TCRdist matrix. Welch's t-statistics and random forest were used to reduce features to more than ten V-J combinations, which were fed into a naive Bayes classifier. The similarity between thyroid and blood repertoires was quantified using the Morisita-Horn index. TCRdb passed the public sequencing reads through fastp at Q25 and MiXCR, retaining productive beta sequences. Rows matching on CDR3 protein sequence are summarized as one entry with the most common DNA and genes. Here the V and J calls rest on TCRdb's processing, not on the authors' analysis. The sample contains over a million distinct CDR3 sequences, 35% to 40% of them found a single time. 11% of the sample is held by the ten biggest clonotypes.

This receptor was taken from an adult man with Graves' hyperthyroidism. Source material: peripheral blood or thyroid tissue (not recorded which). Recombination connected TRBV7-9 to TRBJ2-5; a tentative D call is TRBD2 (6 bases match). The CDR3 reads CASSFSSEGQETQYF. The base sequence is TGTGCCAGCAGCTTTTCATCGGAGGGGCAAGAGACCCAGTACTTC.